This T cell receptor beta chain was retrieved from a study of T cells and copy number aberrations in small-cell lung cancer. Findings of the study overall: Due to few samples, these findings require validation. Versus adjacent lung, tumor T-cell richness and clonality were lower; density nonsignificantly.

V lost 6 bases, J lost 0 bases, and 3 bases lay in between. CDR3 length: 12 amino acids. Germline-derived CDR1 and CDR2 are MNHNS and SASEGT. All donors had upfront surgery, without preoperative chemotherapy or radiotherapy, and never received immunotherapy. All donors were smokers or heavy second-hand smokers. TCRdb keeps only in-frame clones here, not all; method: immunoSEQ multiplex PCR. This sample yields 2,500 to 3,500 clones, of which about nine tenths are seen a single time; around 4.1% belongs to the top ten. Comments on this clone: What it binds is unknown.

Material for sequencing was normal tissue next to the tumor. The chain couples TRBV6-1 to TRBJ1-5, with D unclear. This clonotype was sampled from a man aged 50-59 years with small cell lung cancer. The chain's CDR3 is CASRGSNQPQHF. The CDR3 DNA is TGTGCCAGCAGGGGTAGCAATCAGCCCCAGCATTTT.